The present T cell receptor (beta chain) was sequenced within a study of T-cell memory formation after mild COVID-19. Points from the study as a whole: Most CD4+ clones that shrank were in CM and EM, while CD8+ ones turned up in EMRA. Pre-infection memory contained some responding clones, which suggested that cross-reactive memory had joined.

TCRdb called the 5' RACE reads again in MiXCR, with one record for every CDR3 protein. The table records 550,000 to 600,000 distinct CDR3 sequences, roughly 17% of them present only once. As to this clonotype: Antigen specificity is unknown.

V was clipped by 5 bases and J by 6 bases; unmatched bases: 12. Per germline, CDR1 KGHDR and CDR2 SFDVKD. The CDR3 totals 16 residues. Sample: PBMCs or a T cell subset sorted from them (not recorded which). This receptor was obtained from an adult woman who had mild COVID-19 (a few samples of this study predate the infection). Cell type and time point are not known. The gene calls are TRBV24-1 and TRBJ1-1, with 9 bases matching TRBD1. Here the CDR3 reads CATSAGGTGKTAEAFF. The DNA for the CDR3 is TGTGCCACCAGTGCCGGAGGGACAGGGAAGACGGCTGAAGCTTTCTTT.